A single T cell receptor beta chain is shown here with its context. The antigen is undetermined. The sample is drawn from a study of T cells in Graves' hyperthyroidism and ophthalmopathy. Whole-study context: Blood was drawn when the patient was first diagnosed and still untreated.

Findings and limits, study-wide: Peripheral blood also featured most of the thyroid clonotypes expanded above 0.001. A model using 13 V-J features told ophthalmopathy apart from stable hyperthyroidism.

Hyperthyroidism in the patients, aged 18 to 65, was newly diagnosed and under 2 months in duration. RNA transcripts yielded amplified TCR beta CDR3 regions. Researchers ran a first-round RT-PCR on the TCR CDR3 using the HTBI primer set. TCRdb reprocessed the multiplex PCR reads with MiXCR, giving one entry per CDR3 protein. The data contain some 460,000 distinct CDR3 sequences, more than 15% of them seen just once; the ten biggest clones take up about 7.7%. The J segment lost 2 bases and the V segment lost 5 bases, leaving 11 bases of the junction unmatched. This CDR3 contains 16 residues. Germline CDR1 and CDR2: MDHEN and SYDVKM.

This clonotype was obtained from a woman aged 18-30 years with Graves' hyperthyroidism. This chain joins TRBV28 and TRBJ2-5, with 7 bases lining up with TRBD1. The specimen was blood. The CDR3 DNA follows: TGTGCCAGCAGTCCGGGACAGCAAAAAAGTCAAGAGACCCAGTACTTC. Protein: CASSPGQQKSQETQYF.